The next 14 T cell receptor beta chains were all read from a single sample in a study of blood T cell repertoires in COVID-19. Sequenced by immunoSEQ multiplex PCR; TCRdb stores in-frame clones only, minus some. Seen here are nearly 350,000 clones, about 86% observed once, and the top ten hold approximately 3%. Sequenced: peripheral blood. These receptors were collected from a man in his thirties or forties with active or convalescent COVID-19.

The rearrangement links TRBV6-5 to TRBJ1-2, with 9 bases aligning to TRBD1. Per germline, CDR1 MNHEY and CDR2 SVGAGI. Trimming at V came to 6 bases and at J to 7 bases, leaving 6 bases not matched to a gene. There are 13 residues in the CDR3. DNA for the CDR3: TGTGCCAGCAGCCGCGGGACAGGGAGTGGCTACACCTTC. Translated: CASSRGTGSGYTF.

The V call is TRBV5-1, the J call TRBJ1-5; maybe TRBD1 (6 bases). From germline, CDR1 is SGHRS and CDR2 YFSETQ. Trimming removed 0 bases from V and 11 bases from J, with 15 bases in between. The CDR3 totals 14 residues. Written as DNA, the CDR3 is TGCGCCAGCAGCTTGGTGGCGGGGGAGGGGGCCCAGCATTTT. Translated: CASSLVAGEGAQHF.

This clone was observed a few times. The J gene is TRBJ2-7, the V gene TRBV19; 14 positions agree with TRBD2. Germline V gene sequence: CDR1 LNHDA, CDR2 SQIVND (reference sequence). With V trimmed by 4 bases and J by 6 bases, 5 bases remained unmatched. The CDR3 is 15 amino acids. CDR3 sequence: CASSTTSGGAREQYF. CDR3 sequence (DNA): TGTGCCAGTAGTACGACTAGCGGGGGGGCCCGCGAGCAGTACTTC. The full variable domain, its missing parts supplied by reference TRBV19 and TRBJ2-7, is DGGITQSPKYLFRKEGQNVTLSCEQNLNHDAMYWYRQDPGQGLRLIYYSQIVNDFQKGDIAEGYSVSREKKESFPLTVTSAQKNPTAFYLCASSTTSGGAREQYFGPGTRLTVT.

The chain carries TRBV28 and TRBJ1-4; D is unclear. V lost 4 bases and J 0 bases, leaving 12 bases between the germline ends. Germline CDR1 reads MDHEN; CDR2 reads SYDVKM. CDR3 size: 16 residues. For the CDR3, the DNA is TGTGCCAGCAGTTCCTGGGAGGCCGCAACTAATGAAAAACTGTTTTTT. Its protein is CASSSWEAATNEKLFF.

In this sample, this clone turned up once. The rearrangement links TRBV4-1 to TRBJ2-1, with 12 positions matching TRBD2. The CDR3 contains 19 residues. The junction had 12 bases not matched to a gene; V was cut back by 1 base and J by 5 bases. Germline V gene sequence: CDR1 MGHRA, CDR2 YSYEKL. The CDR3: CASSQAGLAGGPRNNEQFF. Written as DNA, the CDR3 is TGCGCCAGCAGCCAAGCGGGGCTAGCGGGAGGGCCGAGAAACAATGAGCAGTTCTTC.

The CDR3 loop reads CASISTGASNYGYTF. The CDR3, as DNA: TGTGCCAGCATCTCAACAGGAGCCTCTAACTATGGCTACACCTTC. This sequence joins TRBV28 and TRBJ1-2; D perhaps matches TRBD1 (5 bases). Trimming shortened V by 7 bases and J by 0 bases, and 15 bases separated the two germline ends. Germline values: CDR1 MDHEN, CDR2 SYDVKM. CDR3 size: 15 residues.

The rearrangement links TRBV9 to TRBJ1-3; no clear D. Germline assignment: CDR1 SGDLS and CDR2 YYNGEE. V was clipped by 0 bases and J by 0 bases, with 7 bases between them. The length of the CDR3 is 15 residues. CDR3 DNA: TGTGCCAGCAGCGTAGAGGCTAGCTCTGGAAACACCATATATTTT. This translates into CASSVEASSGNTIYF.

This clone was counted only a few times. V is TRBV12-5 and J is TRBJ1-2; D possibly corresponds to TRBD1 (6 bases). Trimming took off 6 bases at V and 5 bases at J, with 16 bases between the two ends. The CDR3 is made up of 14 amino acids. CDR1 and CDR2 (germline): LGHNT, FRNRAP. The CDR3 region has the DNA TGTGCTAGTGGCTTCAGCCAGGGGAGATATGGCTACACCTTC. Residues: CASGFSQGRYGYTF.

This clone has a count of ten or more. The chain is built from TRBV18 and TRBJ2-3, with 13 bases that match TRBD2. Trimming took 3 bases from V and 6 from J; bases not matched to a gene: 9. The CDR3 spans 17 residues. The germline CDR1 and CDR2 sequences are KGHSH and LQKENI. The CDR3 is CASSPLGLAGEEDTQYF. The CDR3 nucleotides read TGTGCCAGCTCACCCCTCGGACTAGCGGGAGAGGAGGATACGCAGTATTTT.

The J gene is TRBJ1-6, the V gene TRBV5-1; D gene ambiguous. The CDR3 has 14 residues. Trimming left V 4 bases short and J 7 bases short, with 12 bases between. Germline CDR1 is SGHRS and CDR2 is YFSETQ. CDR3 in amino acids: CASSGGPQNSPLHF. The CDR3 DNA reads TGCGCCAGCAGCGGCGGGCCTCAAAATTCACCCCTCCACTTT. The full variable domain, rest sourced from reference TRBV5-1 and TRBJ1-6, is KAGVTQTPRYLIKTRGQQVTLSCSPISGHRSVSWYQQTPGQGLQFLFEYFSETQRNKGNFPGRFSGRQFSNSRSEMNVSTLELGDSALYLCASSGGPQNSPLHFGNGTRLTVT.

This clone was observed a few times. This chain uses TRBV4-1 with TRBJ2-4; D is unresolved. Germline assignment: CDR1 MGHRA and CDR2 YSYEKL. V gave up 5 bases and J gave up 0 bases, with 14 bases separating them. CDR3 length: 16 residues. The DNA for the CDR3 is TGCGCCAGCAGCTTCAACGTCGAGGTAGCCAAAAACATTCAGTACTTC. Its protein product is CASSFNVEVAKNIQYF.

CDR3 loop: CASSLYRGDGANVLTF. The CDR3 region has the DNA TGTGCCAGCAGCTTATACAGGGGGGACGGGGCCAACGTCCTGACTTTC. The gene calls are TRBV11-2 and TRBJ2-6, with 8 positions matching TRBD1. J lost 4 bases, V lost 2 bases, and 4 bases had no gene match. The CDR3 is made up of 16 amino acids. Germline V gene sequence: CDR1 SGHAT, CDR2 FQNNGV.

The chain employs TRBV9 and TRBJ2-1; possible D gene TRBD2, 5 bases. V lost 4 bases to trimming and J lost 0 bases, with 14 bases between them. This CDR3 contains 16 residues. Germline CDR1 reads SGDLS; CDR2 reads YYNGEE. CDR3 sequence reads: CASSTTDWSSYNEQFF. The CDR3 DNA reads as TGTGCCAGCAGCACCACGGACTGGAGCTCCTACAATGAGCAGTTCTTC.

V and J are TRBV18 and TRBJ2-5; a weak D match, TRBD1 (6 bases). V was clipped by 3 bases and J by 9 bases, with 14 bases between them. The CDR3 is 13 amino acids. Looked up from germline, CDR1 is KGHSH and CDR2 is LQKENI. For the CDR3, the DNA is TGTGCCAGCTCACCCTCGGACAGCCAGGCCCAGTACTTC. Translating gives CASSPSDSQAQYF.